Given below is one TCR beta chain in context. Antigen: not known. The PCR was carried out with 60 Vbeta primers and 13 Jbeta primers. Study processing details: Later reanalysis found 70 million to 95 million unique TCR beta chains, some 10 million of them shared. Assay: immunoSEQ multiplex PCR; the TCRdb copy retains only in-frame clones and omits some. V and J calls and clone size are as listed in that table; D and trimming were resolved from the DNA. The sample comprises 55,000 or so clones, 70% to 80% of which are singletons, and approximately 1.4% rests with the top ten. This sample is drawn from a study of cytomegalovirus exposure and HLA in healthy donors. Study information: There were 88 million or so unique TCRs (from HLA-typed donors) in an early data release. Study-wide findings and caveats: Roughly uniform depth of sequencing across donors was assumed in presence/absence analyses. The classifier, whose performance was assessed in both the original and validation cohorts, reportedly diagnosed cytomegalovirus status with high specificity and sensitivity.

J lost 11 bases, V lost 2 bases, and 5 bases had no gene match. The CDR3 is 12 amino acids. CDR1 is SGHAT and CDR2 is FQNNGV in the germline V gene. Sequenced material: PBMCs. The chain carries TRBV11-2 and TRBJ2-5, with 7 bases that match TRBD2. The clonotype comes from a female donor in good health and CMV-seronegative. The CDR3 sequence is CASSLNTGGQYF. As DNA, the CDR3 is TGTGCCAGCAGCTTAAATACCGGGGGGCAGTACTTC.